A selection of T cell receptor beta chains follows, all from one sample in a study of siplizumab effects on memory and regulatory T cells. This table comes from immunoSEQ multiplex PCR, and its TCRdb copy is limited to in-frame clones, with some not included. The sample contains 90,000 to 95,000 clones, more than 85% of which appear only once. Sequencing input: CD8+ T cells sorted from blood. These receptors were obtained from a human donor in good health. Both conserved end residues are part of each CDR3. The order of the fields is V gene, CDR3 protein.

>TRBV5-1
CASSLETGGYEQYF
>TRBV5-6
CASSSWEGTEAFF
>TRBV7-2
CASSLGRANYGYTF
>TRBV7-9
CASSLDIGSRNEQFF
>TRBV9
CASSPRQGSQYF
>TRBV11-2
CASSNKLAGGTDTQYF
>TRBV6-5
CASSYSGPGELFF
>TRBV4-3
CASSQEVGAKNIQYF
>TRBV27
CASSFSGRETGELFF
>TRBV6-5
CASGVYEQYF
>TRBV4-1
CASSQGPPQGAYEQYF